The rows below give T cell receptor beta chains drawn from one sample of a study of T-cell reconstitution after alpha-beta-depleted transplantation in children. TCRdb reprocessed the PCR reads via MiXCR and lists one record per CDR3 protein. The data contain hundreds of thousands of distinct CDR3 sequences, 9.5% to 13% of them seen just once; the ten biggest clones take up around a quarter. The sample consisted of peripheral blood, taken 180 days after TCRalphabeta/CD19-depleted stem cell transplant. Source of these receptors: a male patient aged 2-15 years who had a stem cell transplant for chronic granulomatous disease, so the T cells may come from the graft donor. Both conserved end residues are trimmed from each CDR3. D genes are given only for firm matches. Clone size appears in some rows only: once, few, many, or a class for an expanded clone.

D	V	size	CDR3
-	TRBV20-1	many	SAKQSRGQPQH
TRBD2	TRBV18	many	ASSTQGLATEETQY
-	TRBV5-1	-	ASSRSKVADLYNEQF
-	TRBV6-1	many	ASGYTEAF
TRBD2	TRBV3-1	-	ASSPRTSGRVRTDTQY
-	TRBV29-1	many	SVEDGRDSEAGFSYNEQF
TRBD2	TRBV7-8	many	ASSPPTGGRAHNEQF
-	TRBV15	many	ATSREGLQETQY
-	TRBV7-9	many	ASSHGNEQY
-	TRBV27	many	ASSLSVQGRRAETQY
-	TRBV5-4	few	ASSFSQGLAKNIQY
TRBD1	TRBV14	many	ASSLPGQNLR
-	TRBV7-6	many	ASSLFAGAINQPQH
-	TRBV28	few	ASSLVGRVETQY
TRBD1	TRBV5-6	many	ASSLYGGTGAYEQY
-	TRBV10-3	few	AIGGGNTEAF
TRBD2	TRBV18	many	ASSPRREITDTQY
TRBD2	TRBV7-2	many	ASSRGGPQETQY
TRBD1	TRBV19	-	ASSTGTGGDEQF
-	TRBV19	-	ASTPGGGFTEAF
TRBD2	TRBV20-1	many	SATSGGSYNEQF
-	TRBV12-5	few	ASGLVLGGISNQPQH
-	TRBV7-6	many	ASSLAGIYEQY
-	TRBV4-2	few	ASSQDKGGFGYT
-	TRBV12-3/TRBV12-4	many	ASSLTDYNEQF
TRBD1	TRBV7-7	many	ASSGGTGELF
-	TRBV5-1	many	ASSLVPTSNTDTQY
TRBD1	TRBV12-3/TRBV12-4	many	ASTLTGATDTQY
TRBD1	TRBV29-1	many	SVDRQNTEAF